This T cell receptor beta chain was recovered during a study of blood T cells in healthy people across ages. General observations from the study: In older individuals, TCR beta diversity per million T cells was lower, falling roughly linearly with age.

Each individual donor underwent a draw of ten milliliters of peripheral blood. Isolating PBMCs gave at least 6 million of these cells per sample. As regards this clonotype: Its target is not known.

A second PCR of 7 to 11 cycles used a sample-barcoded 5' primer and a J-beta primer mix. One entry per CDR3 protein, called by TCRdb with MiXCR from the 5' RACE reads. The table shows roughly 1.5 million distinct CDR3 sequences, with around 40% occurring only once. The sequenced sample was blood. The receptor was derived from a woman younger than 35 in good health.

In nucleotides, the CDR3 is TGTGCCAGCATTGGGAACAGGGGCCAAGAGACCCAGTACTTC. Translating it yields CASIGNRGQETQYF. This chain uses TRBV2 with TRBJ2-5, with TRBD1 identical over 7 bases. The V segment lost 7 bases and the J segment 1 base; nucleotides outside the gene matches: 6. The CDR3 is made up of 14 amino acids. Germline V gene data show CDR1 as SNHLY and CDR2 as FYNNEI.